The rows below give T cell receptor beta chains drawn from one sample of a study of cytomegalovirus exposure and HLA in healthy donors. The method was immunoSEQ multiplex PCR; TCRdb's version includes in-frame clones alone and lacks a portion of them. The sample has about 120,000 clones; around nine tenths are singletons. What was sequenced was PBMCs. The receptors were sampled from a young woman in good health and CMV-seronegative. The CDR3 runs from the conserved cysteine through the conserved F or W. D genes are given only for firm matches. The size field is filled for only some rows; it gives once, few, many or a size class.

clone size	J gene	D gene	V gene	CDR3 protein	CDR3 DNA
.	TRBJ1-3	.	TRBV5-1	CASSLTGYGNTIYF	TGCGCCAGCAGCTTGACAGGGTACGGAAACACCATATATTTT
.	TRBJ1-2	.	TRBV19	CASSIYEEANYGYTF	TGTGCCAGTAGTATATATGAGGAAGCTAACTATGGCTACACCTTC
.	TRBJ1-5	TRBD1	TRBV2	CASTPRTGVGQPQHF	TGTGCCAGCACTCCAAGGACAGGGGTCGGACAGCCCCAGCATTTT
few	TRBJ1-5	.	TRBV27	CASSYSLNQPQHF	TGTGCCAGCAGTTACAGCTTGAATCAGCCCCAGCATTTT
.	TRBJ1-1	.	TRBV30	CAWSYAGNTEAFF	TGTGCCTGGAGTTATGCAGGGAACACTGAAGCTTTCTTT
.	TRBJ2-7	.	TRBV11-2	CASSFTGTSYEQYF	TGTGCCAGCAGCTTTACAGGGACCTCCTACGAGCAGTACTTC
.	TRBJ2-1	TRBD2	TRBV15	CATSRGLAGSYNEQFF	TGTGCCACCAGCAGAGGACTAGCGGGATCCTACAATGAGCAGTTCTTC
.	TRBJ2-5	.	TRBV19	CASRWGASGGTQYF	TGTGCCAGTCGCTGGGGGGCTAGCGGAGGGACCCAGTACTTC
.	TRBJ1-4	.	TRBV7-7	CASSLNRGEKLFF	TGTGCTAGCAGCTTGAATCGGGGGGAAAAACTGTTTTTT
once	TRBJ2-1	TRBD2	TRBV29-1	CSVALWAGVVGEQFF	TGCAGCGTTGCCCTCTGGGCGGGAGTTGTGGGTGAGCAGTTCTTC
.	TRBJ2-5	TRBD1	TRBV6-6	CASSWDRAQETQYF	TGTGCCAGCAGTTGGGACAGGGCCCAAGAGACCCAGTACTTC
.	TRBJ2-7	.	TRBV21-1	CASLSGTIPNEQYF	TGTGCCAGTCTATCCGGGACAATCCCTAATGAGCAGTACTTC
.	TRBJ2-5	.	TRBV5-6	CASSLEGSARETQYF	TGTGCCAGCAGCTTGGAGGGGTCGGCAAGGGAGACCCAGTACTTC
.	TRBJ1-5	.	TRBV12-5	CASGLSGTSQPQHF	TGTGCTAGTGGTTTGTCCGGGACTAGTCAGCCCCAGCATTTT
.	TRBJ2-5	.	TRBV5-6	CASSLGSIEETQYF	TGTGCCAGCAGCTTGGGTTCTATCGAAGAGACCCAGTACTTC
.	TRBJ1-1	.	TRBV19	CASSAGTPEAFF	TGTGCCAGTAGCGCAGGTACTCCTGAAGCTTTCTTT
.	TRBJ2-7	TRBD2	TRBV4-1	CASSQEGFGGISSYEQYF	TGCGCCAGCAGCCAAGAGGGGTTCGGGGGGATCTCCTCCTACGAGCAGTACTTC
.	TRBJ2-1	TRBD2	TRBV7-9	CASSGGTSGNEQFF	TGTGCCAGCAGCGGAGGGACTAGTGGCAATGAGCAGTTCTTC
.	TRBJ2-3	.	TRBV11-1	CASSSRLTDTQYF	TGTGCCAGCAGCTCAAGACTCACAGATACGCAGTATTTT
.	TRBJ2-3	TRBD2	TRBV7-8	CASSSTGTSADTQYF	TGTGCCAGCAGCTCGACCGGGACTAGCGCAGATACGCAGTATTTT
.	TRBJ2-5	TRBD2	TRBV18	CASTASSGSIETQYF	TGTGCCAGCACGGCGTCCAGCGGGAGCATAGAGACCCAGTACTTC
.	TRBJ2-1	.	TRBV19	CASSPSLAGHNEQFF	TGTGCCAGTAGTCCGAGTCTCGCGGGACACAATGAGCAGTTCTTC
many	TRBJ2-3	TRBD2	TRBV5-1	CASSPGLRDTSGRRGTQYF	TGCGCCAGCAGCCCCGGGTTACGGGACACCAGCGGGAGGCGAGGTACGCAGTATTTT
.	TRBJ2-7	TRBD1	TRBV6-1	CASRWTGAEEQYF	TGTGCCAGCAGATGGACAGGGGCAGAAGAGCAGTACTTC
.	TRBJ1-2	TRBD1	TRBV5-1	CASSFNQGDYGYTF	TGCGCCAGCAGCTTTAACCAGGGGGACTATGGCTACACCTTC
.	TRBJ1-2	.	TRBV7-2	CASSPRGQNYGYTF	TGTGCCAGCAGCCCACGTGGACAGAACTATGGCTACACCTTC
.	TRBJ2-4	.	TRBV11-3	CASSLVILGSDQLVKNIQYF	TGTGCCAGCAGCTTAGTGATTCTGGGGTCCGATCAACTAGTCAAAAACATTCAGTACTTC
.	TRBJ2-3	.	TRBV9	CASRKGVSSTDTQYF	TGTGCCAGCAGAAAGGGGGTTTCTAGCACAGATACGCAGTATTTT
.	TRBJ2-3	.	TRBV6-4	CASSAGLHTDTQYF	TGTGCCAGCAGTGCGGGACTTCACACAGATACGCAGTATTTT
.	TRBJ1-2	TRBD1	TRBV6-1	CATPSRDRVYGYTF	TGTGCCACCCCAAGCCGGGACAGGGTTTACGGCTACACCTTC
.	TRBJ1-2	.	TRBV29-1	CSVERGADGGYTF	TGCAGCGTTGAGAGAGGCGCCGACGGAGGCTACACCTTC
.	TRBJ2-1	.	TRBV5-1	CASSTGDFLNEQFF	TGCGCCAGCAGCACGGGAGATTTTTTGAATGAGCAGTTCTTC
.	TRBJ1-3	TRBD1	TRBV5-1	CASRATQTGRFSGNTIYF	TGCGCCAGCAGAGCCACTCAGACAGGGCGTTTCTCTGGAAACACCATATATTTT
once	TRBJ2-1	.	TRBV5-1	CASSLAGLSSEFF	TGCGCCAGCAGCTTGGCGGGACTCTCCTCCGAATTCTTC
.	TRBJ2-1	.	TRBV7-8	CASGGYREIGNEQFF	TGTGCCAGCGGAGGCTACCGGGAAATCGGCAATGAGCAGTTCTTC
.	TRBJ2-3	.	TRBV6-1	CASSEDRASYTDTQYF	TGTGCCAGCAGTGAAGACAGGGCCTCTTACACAGATACGCAGTATTTT
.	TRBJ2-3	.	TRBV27	CASSLSIGRGPDTQYF	TGTGCCAGCAGTTTATCGATCGGGAGAGGCCCAGATACGCAGTATTTT
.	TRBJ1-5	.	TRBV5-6	CASSRQISNQPQHF	TGTGCCAGCAGCCGACAGATTAGCAATCAGCCCCAGCATTTT
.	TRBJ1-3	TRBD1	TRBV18	CASSQGGAGNTIYF	TGTGCCAGCTCACAAGGGGGCGCTGGAAACACCATATATTTT
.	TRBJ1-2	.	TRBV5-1	CASSLGSGMYGYTF	TGCGCCAGCAGCTTGGGGTCCGGGATGTACGGCTACACCTTC
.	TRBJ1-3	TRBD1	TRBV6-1	CASSVQGIAGNTIYF	TGTGCCAGCAGTGTACAGGGGATAGCTGGAAACACCATATATTTT
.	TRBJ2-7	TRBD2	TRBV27	CASRLSGPGNYEQYF	TGTGCCAGCAGACTTAGCGGGCCTGGAAACTACGAGCAGTACTTC
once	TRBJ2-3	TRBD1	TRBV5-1	CASSREPGQGDADTQYF	TGCGCCAGCAGCAGGGAACCGGGACAGGGGGACGCAGATACGCAGTATTTT
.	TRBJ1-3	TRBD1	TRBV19	CASSFFLRQGTGNTIYF	TGTGCCAGTAGTTTTTTTCTTCGACAGGGCACTGGAAACACCATATATTTT
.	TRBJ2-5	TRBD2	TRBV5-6	CASRAGLAGGQETQYF	TGTGCCAGCAGGGCAGGACTAGCGGGAGGACAAGAGACCCAGTACTTC
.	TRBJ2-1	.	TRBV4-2	CASSLLSNEQFF	TGTGCCAGCAGCCTCCTAAGTAATGAGCAGTTCTTC
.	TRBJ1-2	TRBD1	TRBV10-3	CAISEFRDSSNYGYTF	TGTGCCATCAGTGAGTTTAGGGACAGTTCTAACTATGGCTACACCTTC
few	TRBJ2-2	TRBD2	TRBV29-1	CSVGGTSGNTGELFF	TGCAGCGTTGGCGGGACTAGCGGTAACACCGGGGAGCTGTTTTTT
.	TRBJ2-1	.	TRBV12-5	CASGSPYYNEQFF	TGTGCTAGTGGTTCCCCTTACTACAATGAGCAGTTCTTC
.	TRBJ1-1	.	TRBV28	CASSLSYGTNEAFF	TGTGCCAGCAGTTTATCCTACGGTACCAATGAAGCTTTCTTT
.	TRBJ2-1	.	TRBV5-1	CASSLDTYNEQFF	TGCGCCAGCAGCTTGGATACCTACAATGAGCAGTTCTTC